This T cell receptor (beta chain) was found in a study of control samples from healthy donors and cancer patients. Profiled with immunoSEQ multiplex PCR; TCRdb holds only in-frame clones, not every one. The table shows over 75,000 clones, with over 80% occurring only once. Trimming removed 2 bases at V and 1 base at J, with 8 bases between. Germline V gene lookup returns CDR1 SEHNR and CDR2 FQNEAQ (reference sequence). CDR3 size: 14 residues. The receptor's source is a man aged 25-45 years in good health. The chain has TRBV7-9 and TRBJ1-1, with D uncertain. Specimen: blood. CDR3 nucleotide sequence: TGTGCCAGCAGCTTAAAGGTTGGGAACACTGAAGCTTTCTTT. It yields the protein CASSLKVGNTEAFF.